The next 25 T cell receptor beta chains were all read from a single sample in a study of cytomegalovirus exposure and HLA in healthy donors. Repertoires were generated with immunoSEQ multiplex PCR, while TCRdb's copy carries only in-frame clones and drops some. This table holds about 98,000 clones, about 90% found once. Sequences were obtained from PBMCs. These receptors were taken from a man younger than 30 in good health and CMV-seropositive.

The gene calls are TRBV2 and TRBJ2-6; no definite D call. Per the germline V gene, CDR1 is SNHLY and CDR2 is FYNNEI. V was clipped by 4 bases and J by 4 bases, with 11 bases between them. This CDR3 has 15 amino acids. For the CDR3, the DNA is TGTGCCAGCAGTGTATTTGGCTCCGGGGCCAACGTCCTGACTTTC. Its protein is CASSVFGSGANVLTF.

This chain links TRBV28 with TRBJ2-3; 11 bases fit TRBD2. Germline lookup yields CDR1 MDHEN and CDR2 SYDVKM. Trimming cost V 6 bases and J 1 base; bases outside gene matches: 3. The CDR3 sequence is 15 residues long. Here the CDR3 DNA reads TGTGCCAGCAGCCGGGGACTAGCGGGCACAGATACGCAGTATTTT. It specifies CASSRGLAGTDTQYF.

The V and J genes are TRBV7-8 and TRBJ2-5; the match to TRBD2 covers 10 bases. The CDR3 has 12 residues. The V and J ends lost 11 bases and 4 bases, in that order; junction bases with no gene match: 4. The V gene's germline CDR1 is SGHVS and CDR2 FQNEAQ. As DNA, the CDR3 is TGTGCCGCGAGGACTAGCGGAGAGACCCAGTACTTC. Protein: CAARTSGETQYF.

The CDR3 spells CASGFGLGQGAYEQYF. CDR3 nucleotide sequence: TGTGCTAGTGGTTTTGGCCTCGGACAGGGGGCGTACGAGCAGTACTTC. This chain links TRBV12-5 with TRBJ2-7; 11 nucleotides agree with TRBD1. CDR1 and CDR2 from the germline V gene are LGHNT and FRNRAP. V lost 3 bases and J lost 4; bases outside the gene matches: 8. The CDR3 runs 16 residues.

The V gene is TRBV9, the J gene TRBJ2-5; 7 nucleotides match TRBD2. Germline V gives CDR1 SGDLS, CDR2 YYNGEE. This CDR3 comprises 16 residues. V shed 2 bases and J 0 bases; nucleotides not matched to a gene: 7. The CDR3 spells CASSVAMGGNQETQYF. The CDR3 region has the DNA TGTGCCAGCAGCGTTGCGATGGGAGGGAACCAAGAGACCCAGTACTTC.

V is TRBV28 and J is TRBJ2-4; possible D gene TRBD2, 5 bases. V was trimmed by 2 bases and J by 9 bases, leaving 20 bases between them. The CDR3 runs 16 residues. Germline CDR1 MDHEN, CDR2 SYDVKM. The CDR3 nucleotides are TGTGCCAGCAGTTTACCCCGGGGTGGAAGGGCATCCATTCAGTACTTC. Its protein product is CASSLPRGGRASIQYF.

This rearrangement joins TRBV9 to TRBJ2-1; 10 positions agree with TRBD2. The CDR3 spans 13 residues. V was clipped by 4 bases and J by 8 bases; unmatched bases: 3. The V gene's germline CDR1 is SGDLS and CDR2 YYNGEE. The CDR3 nucleotides are TGTGCCAGCAGCCTAGCGGGAGAGGATGAGCAGTTCTTC. This translates into CASSLAGEDEQFF.

This sequence joins TRBV9 and TRBJ1-6, with 9 bases matching TRBD1. The CDR3 is made up of 15 amino acids. Germline CDR1 reads SGDLS; CDR2 reads YYNGEE. V was pared by 4 bases and J by 7 bases, with 6 bases of the junction left unmatched. CDR3 DNA: TGTGCCAGCAGCACCACCGGGACAGGGAATTCACCCCTCCACTTT. Translating gives CASSTTGTGNSPLHF.

This chain uses TRBV11-2 with TRBJ2-5, with D possibly TRBD1 on 5 matching bases. CDR1 and CDR2 from the germline V gene are SGHAT and FQNNGV. The length of the CDR3 is 13 residues. Trimming left V 5 bases short and J 2 bases short, with 9 bases between. The CDR3 loop reads CASSLRVQETQYF. CDR3 nucleotides: TGTGCCAGCAGCCTCAGGGTTCAAGAGACCCAGTACTTC.

This chain uses TRBV4-1 with TRBJ1-6; D may be TRBD1 (5 bases). Trimming removed 2 bases from V and 0 bases from J, with 17 bases in between. Germline CDR1 reads MGHRA; CDR2 reads YSYEKL. The CDR3 runs to 19 residues. The CDR3 protein is CASSQQGTTLSSYNSPLHF. CDR3 bases: TGCGCCAGCAGCCAACAGGGAACAACCCTGAGCTCCTATAATTCACCCCTCCACTTT.

The J gene is TRBJ2-7, the V gene TRBV7-2; D perhaps matches TRBD2 (6 bases). Trimming took 5 bases from V and 6 from J, leaving 23 bases between them. This CDR3 is built from 16 residues. Germline values: CDR1 SGHTA, CDR2 FQGNSA. The CDR3 sequence: CASSPRSGLNFGEQYF. The CDR3 DNA follows: TGTGCCAGCAGCCCCCGTAGTGGACTAAACTTTGGCGAGCAGTACTTC. Complete variable domain (other parts from reference TRBV7-2 and TRBJ2-7): GAGVSQSPSNKVTEKGKDVELRCDPISGHTALYWYRQSLGQGLEFLIYFQGNSAPDKSGLPSDRFSAERTGGSVSTLTIQRTQQEDSAVYLCASSPRSGLNFGEQYFGPGTRLTVT.

The gene calls are TRBV7-9 and TRBJ2-7; a weak D match, TRBD2 (5 bases). This CDR3 spans 13 amino acids. From germline, CDR1 is SEHNR and CDR2 FQNEAQ (reference sequence). V was trimmed by 1 base and J by 2 bases, leaving 6 bases between them. This CDR3 reads CASSLGSAYEQYF. CDR3 in DNA: TGTGCCAGCAGCTTAGGTAGCGCCTACGAGCAGTACTTC.

The chain employs TRBV6-5 and TRBJ2-5, with 7 bases lining up with TRBD1. Germline-derived CDR1 and CDR2 are MNHEY and SVGAGI. This CDR3 has 15 residues. The V and J ends lost 4 bases and 4 bases, in that order; junction bases with no gene match: 9. CDR3 DNA: TGTGCCAGCAGTTCAACCACCGCAGGGGGAGAGACCCAGTACTTC. Translated, it gives CASSSTTAGGETQYF.

The rearrangement uses TRBV7-2 and TRBJ2-7; 13 bases align to TRBD2. Per the germline V gene, CDR1 is SGHTA and CDR2 is FQGNSA. Trimming took 5 bases from V and 2 from J; bases not matched to a gene: 12. This CDR3 has 18 residues. CDR3: CASSLRFVGTSGAYEQYF. The DNA of the CDR3 is TGTGCCAGCAGCCTTAGATTCGTGGGGACTAGCGGGGCCTACGAGCAGTACTTC.

This chain connects TRBV19 to TRBJ1-1, with TRBD1 as a possible D gene (6 bases). The germline V and J ends were trimmed by 5 bases and 4 bases, with 14 bases remaining between them. Germline lookup yields CDR1 LNHDA and CDR2 SQIVND (reference sequence). The CDR3 extends over 14 amino acids. Written as DNA, the CDR3 is TGTGCCAGTAGTGCTTCCAGGGGTGGCACTGAAGCTTTCTTT. Its translation is CASSASRGGTEAFF. Full variable domain (outside the CDR3, taken from reference TRBV19 and TRBJ1-1): DGGITQSPKYLFRKEGQNVTLSCEQNLNHDAMYWYRQDPGQGLRLIYYSQIVNDFQKGDIAEGYSVSREKKESFPLTVTSAQKNPTAFYLCASSASRGGTEAFFGQGTRLTVV.

The chain has TRBV18 and TRBJ1-1; TRBD1 might be the D (6 bases). The length of the CDR3 is 13 residues. Germline V gene data show CDR1 as KGHSH and CDR2 as LQKENI. Deletions cut 6 bases from V and 4 bases from J, with 12 bases between. The CDR3 bases are TGTGCCAGCTCCCACAGGGAAGCCACTGAAGCTTTCTTT. Protein: CASSHREATEAFF. Full variable domain (missing parts from reference TRBV18 and TRBJ1-1): NAGVMQNPRHLVRRRGQEARLRCSPMKGHSHVYWYRQLPEEGLKFMVYLQKENIIDESGMPKERFSAEFPKEGPSILRIQQVVRGDSAAYFCASSHREATEAFFGQGTRLTVV.

The chain carries TRBV4-1 and TRBJ2-7; 7 nucleotides match TRBD2. There are 16 residues in the CDR3. Germline V lookup: CDR1 MGHRA, CDR2 YSYEKL. Trimming took 0 bases from V and 4 from J; bases not matched to a gene: 9. CDR3 sequence (DNA): TGCGCCAGCAGCCAAGATCACACTAGCGTGTTATACGAGCAGTACTTC. It is translated as CASSQDHTSVLYEQYF.

The rearrangement uses TRBV28 and TRBJ2-1, with D possibly matching TRBD1 (5 bases). V was pared by 4 bases and J by 9 bases, with 19 bases between. Germline V gene sequence: CDR1 MDHEN, CDR2 SYDVKM. This CDR3 is built from 15 residues. The CDR3 sequence: CASSSGSRLTIEQFF. In DNA form, the CDR3 reads TGTGCCAGCAGTTCAGGGTCCCGTCTAACGATTGAGCAGTTCTTC. Variable domain in full (rest from reference TRBV28 and TRBJ2-1): DVKVTQSSRYLVKRTGEKVFLECVQDMDHENMFWYRQDPGLGLRLIYFSYDVKMKEKGDIPEGYSVSREKKERFSLILESASTNQTSMYLCASSSGSRLTIEQFFGPGTRLTVL.

This clone was picked up a small number of times. The V call is TRBV9, the J call TRBJ2-1, with TRBD1 identical over 7 bases. The length of the CDR3 is 15 residues. J lost 8 bases, V lost 0 bases, and 8 bases had no gene match. Germline loops: CDR1 SGDLS, CDR2 YYNGEE. DNA for the CDR3: TGTGCCAGCAGCGTAGGACAGGGAGCGACCCATGAGCAGTTCTTC. Translating it yields CASSVGQGATHEQFF.

This clone appeared a single time. The chain has TRBV5-5 and TRBJ2-7, with 9 bases aligning to TRBD2. V gave up 3 bases and J gave up 2 bases; unmatched junction bases: 6. This CDR3 spans 15 amino acids. Germline CDR1 is SGHKS and CDR2 is YYEKEE (reference sequence). This chain's CDR3 is CASSSIAGVAYEQYF. The CDR3 coding sequence is TGTGCCAGCAGCTCGATAGCGGGAGTAGCCTACGAGCAGTACTTC. Full variable domain (rest looked up from reference TRBV5-5 and TRBJ2-7): DAGVTQSPTHLIKTRGQQVTLRCSPISGHKSVSWYQQVLGQGPQFIFQYYEKEERGRGNFPDRFSARQFPNYSSELNVNALLLGDSALYLCASSSIAGVAYEQYFGPGTRLTVT.

This chain joins TRBV7-9 and TRBJ2-6, with 7 bases fitting TRBD1. V was clipped by 5 bases and J by 1 base; unmatched bases: 5. The CDR3 has 16 amino acids. CDR1 and CDR2 from the germline V gene are SEHNR and FQNEAQ (reference sequence). In DNA, the CDR3 is TGTGCCAGCAGCCCCAGCAGGGGGTCTGGGGCCAACGTCCTGACTTTC. This translates into CASSPSRGSGANVLTF.

The V and J genes are TRBV4-3 and TRBJ2-7, with TRBD1 matching over 9 bases. Germline values: CDR1 LGHNA, CDR2 YSLEER. CDR3 length: 15 amino acids. Unmatched junction bases numbered 7, after V lost 4 bases and J lost 3 bases. CDR3 in DNA: TGCGCCAGCAGCCCCGGGACAGGGAGAATCTACGAGCAGTACTTC. It encodes CASSPGTGRIYEQYF.

The V gene is TRBV5-1, the J gene TRBJ1-4; D is unresolved. The CDR3 runs 15 residues. The V end was cut by 4 bases, the J end by 3 bases, with 13 bases between. Germline values: CDR1 SGHRS, CDR2 YFSETQ. This CDR3 reads CASSASVYPNEKLFF. Here the CDR3 DNA reads TGCGCCAGCAGCGCCTCGGTTTACCCTAATGAAAAACTGTTTTTT. The entire variable domain, with the rest obtained from reference TRBV5-1 and TRBJ1-4, is as follows: KAGVTQTPRYLIKTRGQQVTLSCSPISGHRSVSWYQQTPGQGLQFLFEYFSETQRNKGNFPGRFSGRQFSNSRSEMNVSTLELGDSALYLCASSASVYPNEKLFFGSGTQLSVL.

V and J are TRBV4-2 and TRBJ2-1, with D tentatively TRBD2 (6 bases). V lost 0 bases and J 6 bases, leaving 6 bases between the germline ends. The CDR3 sequence is 13 residues long. CDR1 is LGHNA and CDR2 is YNFKEQ in the germline V gene. For the CDR3, the DNA is TGTGCCAGCAGCCAAGAGACTAGCAATGAGCAGTTCTTC. Amino acid sequence: CASSQETSNEQFF.

Here the CDR3 reads CASSDGSSTEQYF. The CDR3 bases are TGCGCCAGCAGTGATGGGAGCTCTACCGAGCAGTACTTC. The chain combines TRBV10-1 with TRBJ2-7, with a possible D match to TRBD2 (5 bases). CDR1 is WNHNN and CDR2 is SYGVQD in the germline V gene (reference sequence). Trimming pared 3 bases from V and 6 bases from J, leaving 12 bases between. CDR3 length equals 13 residues.